A few counts support the clone carrying this T cell receptor beta chain. Its antigen is still unknown. Through a sample-barcoded 5' primer and a J-beta primer mix, a second PCR was run for roughly 6 to 12 cycles. A single record per CDR3 protein comes from TCRdb applying MiXCR to the 5' RACE reads. The table records about 640,000 distinct CDR3 sequences, roughly 58% of them present only once. The data were taken from a study of blood T cells in healthy people across ages. Points from the study as a whole: Leaving the PBMCs unsorted stopped any conclusive comparison of naive versus antigen-experienced cells.

V gave up 3 bases and J gave up 2 bases; unmatched junction bases: 5. Germline lookup yields CDR1 SGDLS and CDR2 YYNGEE. The CDR3 has 15 amino acids. The sample consisted of blood. This sequence originates from a man in his sixties in good health. The V gene is TRBV9, the J gene TRBJ2-1; TRBD2 matches at 7 bases. The DNA of the CDR3 is TGTGCCAGCAGCGGGGGGGGGATCGCCTACAATGAGCAGTTCTTC. It translates to CASSGGGIAYNEQFF.